The 22 T cell receptor beta chains listed next were all sequenced from one sample in a study of blood T cell repertoires in COVID-19. TCRdb keeps only in-frame clones here, not all; method: immunoSEQ multiplex PCR. The sample includes about 120,000 clones, more than 70% seen only once; the top ten take about 3.9%. Sequencing input: peripheral blood. Source of these receptors: a man aged 55 to 69 with acute or convalescent COVID-19.

Only one count was recorded for this clone. The rearrangement uses TRBV20-1 and TRBJ2-1, with 7 bases that match TRBD1. The V segment lost 3 bases and the J segment 4 bases; nucleotides outside the gene matches: 12. The CDR3 covers 16 residues. Germline assignment: CDR1 DFQATT and CDR2 SNEGSKA (reference sequence). This chain's CDR3 is CSASSRTGQSYNEQFF. Written as DNA, the CDR3 is TGCAGTGCTAGTTCCCGGACGGGACAGAGTTACAATGAGCAGTTCTTC.

This chain connects TRBV2 to TRBJ2-3, with 8 bases aligning to TRBD2. This CDR3 region has 15 residues. V was clipped by 6 bases and J by 0 bases; unmatched bases: 5. Germline V gene data show CDR1 as SNHLY and CDR2 as FYNNEI. The CDR3 spells CASSILAASTDTQYF. In DNA, the CDR3 is TGTGCCAGCAGCATACTAGCGGCTAGCACAGATACGCAGTATTTT.

The chain is built from TRBV2 and TRBJ1-4; TRBD1 is a possible D gene (5 bases). Between the trimmed V and J ends, which lost 1 base and 8 bases, there was a span of 14 bases. The germline V gene encodes CDR1 SNHLY and CDR2 FYNNEI. CDR3 size: 15 residues. The CDR3 sequence: CASSEVGGTGEKLFF. The DNA of the CDR3 is TGTGCCAGCAGTGAAGTTGGGGGGACTGGAGAAAAACTGTTTTTT.

The J gene is TRBJ1-5, the V gene TRBV9, with 8 bases that match TRBD1. Germline CDR1 SGDLS, CDR2 YYNGEE. With V trimmed by 0 bases and J by 6 bases, 2 bases remained unmatched. The CDR3 consists of 14 residues. Here the CDR3 DNA reads TGTGCCAGCAGCGTAGGGACAGGGAGTCAGCCCCAGCATTTT. Translation: CASSVGTGSQPQHF.

This clone was detected ten times or more. The V gene is TRBV5-4, the J gene TRBJ2-7, with D hard to call. V dropped 0 bases and J dropped 3 bases, with 4 bases sitting between them. Germline CDR1 SGHNT, CDR2 YYREEE (reference sequence). The CDR3 has 12 residues. The CDR3 loop reads CASSLDGYEQYF. The CDR3 DNA reads TGTGCCAGCAGCTTGGACGGCTACGAGCAGTACTTC.

This clone has only one observation. The chain employs TRBV5-6 and TRBJ1-2; D possibly corresponds to TRBD1 (5 bases). V lost 3 bases and J lost 4, with 19 bases in between. This CDR3 comprises 16 residues. From germline, CDR1 is SGHDT and CDR2 YYEEEE. CDR3 in DNA: TGTGCCAGCAGCTCGCTTGGAGGGGCATTTGGCTATGGCTACACCTTC. This translates into CASSSLGGAFGYGYTF.

This clone was recorded once. The chain uses TRBV27 and TRBJ1-2; TRBD1 matches at 12 bases. Germline CDR1 MNHEY, CDR2 SMNVEV (reference sequence). The J segment lost 8 bases and the V segment lost 5 bases, leaving 15 bases of the junction unmatched. The CDR3 covers 17 residues. CDR3 loop: CASSPIGTGGHTRGYTF. The CDR3 DNA follows: TGTGCCAGCAGTCCAATCGGGACAGGGGGCCATACTAGGGGCTACACCTTC.

This sequence joins TRBV5-4 and TRBJ2-3; D possibly corresponds to TRBD2 (7 bases). Germline V gives CDR1 SGHNT, CDR2 YYREEE (reference sequence). The CDR3 totals 18 residues. V lost 3 bases and J lost 1, with 21 bases in between. CDR3 loop: CASSSSGGGSGGTDTQYF. DNA of the CDR3: TGTGCCAGCAGCTCCTCGGGGGGCGGGAGTGGGGGCACAGATACGCAGTATTTT.

V gene TRBV10-2 combines with J gene TRBJ2-1; 7 bases are shared with TRBD2. CDR3 length: 11 amino acids. J was trimmed by 7 bases and V by 6 bases; bases with no gene match: 0. Germline-derived CDR1 and CDR2 are WSHSY and SAAADI. Here the CDR3 reads CASRGGNEQFF. The CDR3 DNA reads TGCGCCAGCAGGGGGGGGAATGAGCAGTTCTTC.

V usage is TRBV7-2 and J usage is TRBJ2-1; D perhaps matches TRBD2 (6 bases). V lost 4 bases and J 4 bases, leaving 14 bases between the germline ends. The CDR3 runs to 15 residues. Germline V gives CDR1 SGHTA, CDR2 FQGNSA. CDR3: CASSYDSGGYNEQFF. The CDR3 bases are TGTGCCAGCAGCTACGATTCCGGAGGGTACAATGAGCAGTTCTTC. The full variable domain, with the rest looked up from reference TRBV7-2 and TRBJ2-1, is GAGVSQSPSNKVTEKGKDVELRCDPISGHTALYWYRQSLGQGLEFLIYFQGNSAPDKSGLPSDRFSAERTGGSVSTLTIQRTQQEDSAVYLCASSYDSGGYNEQFFGPGTRLTVL.

The chain combines TRBV28 with TRBJ2-7; 9 nucleotides align to TRBD1. The CDR3 is 15 amino acids. Germline loops: CDR1 MDHEN, CDR2 SYDVKM. Germline trimming cut 6 bases from V and 5 bases from J; bases unmatched to any gene: 11. The CDR3 DNA reads as TGTGCCAGCAGCCAACTCGGGACAGGGCTACACGAGCAGTACTTC. It yields the protein CASSQLGTGLHEQYF. The whole variable domain, remainder taken from reference TRBV28 and TRBJ2-7, is DVKVTQSSRYLVKRTGEKVFLECVQDMDHENMFWYRQDPGLGLRLIYFSYDVKMKEKGDIPEGYSVSREKKERFSLILESASTNQTSMYLCASSQLGTGLHEQYFGPGTRLTVT.

This chain uses TRBV7-2 with TRBJ2-3; 12 nucleotides agree with TRBD2. Germline values: CDR1 SGHTA, CDR2 FQGNSA. V gave up 5 bases and J gave up 1 base; unmatched junction bases: 4. CDR3 size: 16 residues. DNA for the CDR3: TGTGCCAGCAGCCTAAGACTAGCGGGGGGCACAGATACGCAGTATTTT. It encodes CASSLRLAGGTDTQYF.

This CDR3 reads CASSLRRLAGGKGTDTQYF. CDR3 sequence (DNA): TGTGCCAGCAGCCTACGTCGACTAGCGGGAGGGAAGGGCACAGATACGCAGTATTTT. The chain has TRBV7-2 and TRBJ2-3, with 14 bases that match TRBD2. The V gene's germline CDR1 is SGHTA and CDR2 FQGNSA. The V gene end was trimmed by 5 bases and the J gene end by 1 base; junction bases not matched to a gene: 11. This CDR3 region has 19 residues.

This chain uses TRBV10-3 with TRBJ1-2; D not resolved. With 0 bases removed from V and 0 bases from J, the gap between germline ends came to 5 bases. Per germline, CDR1 ENHRY and CDR2 SYGVKD. The CDR3 runs 14 residues. This CDR3 reads CAISESSPNYGYTF. CDR3 DNA sequence: TGTGCCATCAGTGAGTCAAGCCCTAACTATGGCTACACCTTC.

V usage is TRBV19 and J usage is TRBJ1-1; 7 nucleotides align to TRBD1. Germline V gene data show CDR1 as LNHDA and CDR2 as SQIVND (reference sequence). The CDR3 runs to 17 residues. V lost 7 bases, J lost 0 bases, and 14 bases stayed unmatched. The CDR3 sequence: CASTKQGWDIMNTEAFF. Written as DNA, the CDR3 is TGTGCCAGTACCAAACAGGGGTGGGATATTATGAACACTGAAGCTTTCTTT.

The chain employs TRBV28 and TRBJ1-5, with D possibly TRBD1 on 6 matching bases. The V end was cut by 0 bases, the J end by 0 bases, with 6 bases between. In germline, CDR1 is MDHEN, CDR2 SYDVKM. The CDR3 totals 15 residues. As DNA, the CDR3 is TGTGCCAGCAGTTTATGGGACAGTAGCAATCAGCCCCAGCATTTT. It encodes CASSLWDSSNQPQHF.

The chain is built from TRBV5-1 and TRBJ2-5; D is undetermined. The CDR3 consists of 15 residues. Trimming left V 0 bases short and J 2 bases short, with 11 bases between. Per the germline V gene, CDR1 is SGHRS and CDR2 is YFSETQ. The CDR3 reads CASSLVAGLQETQYF. In nucleotides, the CDR3 is TGCGCCAGCAGCTTGGTGGCAGGCTTACAAGAGACCCAGTACTTC.

The V gene is TRBV28, the J gene TRBJ2-3; 11 bases fit TRBD1. The CDR3 has 15 residues. V lost 3 bases, J lost 4 bases, and 3 bases stayed unmatched. CDR1 and CDR2 (germline): MDHEN, SYDVKM. In DNA, the CDR3 is TGTGCCAGCAGTTTGCGGGGACAGGGGGCAGATACGCAGTATTTT. Protein product: CASSLRGQGADTQYF.

The J gene is TRBJ1-3, the V gene TRBV7-2, with D unresolved. CDR3 length: 17 amino acids. CDR1 is SGHTA and CDR2 is FQGNSA in the germline V gene. V was pared by 5 bases and J by 2 bases, with 19 bases between. CDR3 sequence (DNA): TGTGCCAGCAGCCCCCAGAAAAGCCGAGGGACTGGAAACACCATATATTTT. Translating it yields CASSPQKSRGTGNTIYF.

The chain employs TRBV4-3 and TRBJ2-2; the match to TRBD2 covers 9 bases. The CDR3 spans 16 residues. With V trimmed by 2 bases and J by 3 bases, 4 bases remained unmatched. Germline-derived CDR1 and CDR2 are LGHNA and YSLEER. The CDR3: CASSQPTSGYTGELFF. The CDR3 DNA is TGCGCCAGCAGCCAACCGACTAGCGGATACACCGGGGAGCTGTTTTTT.

V is TRBV2 and J is TRBJ2-2; 8 bases fit TRBD1. Germline values: CDR1 SNHLY, CDR2 FYNNEI. The V segment lost 8 bases and the J segment 7 bases; nucleotides outside the gene matches: 3. The CDR3 extends over 12 amino acids. The CDR3 DNA reads TGTGCCAGCGGACAGGGAATCGGGGAGCTGTTTTTT. This translates into CASGQGIGELFF.

In this sample, this clone turned up a few times. This chain links TRBV29-1 with TRBJ2-1; no clear D. Germline assignment: CDR1 SQVTM and CDR2 ANQGSEA. The CDR3 spans 12 residues. V was shortened by 5 bases and J by 10 bases, with 15 bases between the two germline ends. The CDR3 DNA follows: TGCAGCGTTTTCCCCCTAGGTAGCGAGCAGTTCTTC. Residues: CSVFPLGSEQFF.